These T cell receptor beta chains were read from a single sample in a study of CD8+ T cells in alopecia areata. Method: immunoSEQ multiplex PCR; TCRdb's copy keeps in-frame clones and lacks some. The table lists about 100,000 clones, around 84% of them singletons. This specimen consisted of CD8+ T cells sorted from blood, obtained at week 24, from a patient treated with tofacitinib. These receptors all come from a human donor with alopecia areata. The CDR3 runs from the conserved cysteine through the conserved F or W. Fields, in order: CDR3 DNA, CDR3 protein, D gene, J gene, V gene, clone size. A D gene is named only where the DNA matches it firmly. A row's size may be missing; if present it is once, few, many or a size class.

cdr3_nt: TGTGCCAGCAGGTCAAGGGGATGGAGCTCCTACGAGCAGTACTTC
cdr3_aa: CASRSRGWSSYEQYF
d_call: .
j_call: TRBJ2-7
v_call: TRBV27
clone_size: .

cdr3_nt: TGCGCCAGCAGCTTGTACGGCGGGACCCGGCAAGAGACCCAGTACTTC
cdr3_aa: CASSLYGGTRQETQYF
d_call: .
j_call: TRBJ2-5
v_call: TRBV5-1
clone_size: .

cdr3_nt: TGTGCCAGCAGTTATAAATTAGCGGGGATTGAAGCTTTCTTT
cdr3_aa: CASSYKLAGIEAFF
d_call: .
j_call: TRBJ1-1
v_call: TRBV6-5
clone_size: .

cdr3_nt: TGTGCCAGCAGCGCGGACAGGGTGGATCAGCCCCAGCATTTT
cdr3_aa: CASSADRVDQPQHF
d_call: TRBD1
j_call: TRBJ1-5
v_call: TRBV9
clone_size: .

cdr3_nt: TGTGCCAGCTCACCACCGCCGGGACTATACGAGCAGTACTTC
cdr3_aa: CASSPPPGLYEQYF
d_call: TRBD2
j_call: TRBJ2-7
v_call: TRBV18
clone_size: .

cdr3_nt: TGTGCCAGTCATACCGGGGGCACTGAAGCTTTCTTT
cdr3_aa: CASHTGGTEAFF
d_call: .
j_call: TRBJ1-1
v_call: TRBV19
clone_size: .

cdr3_nt: TGTGCCAGCGTCCCAGCTGCTAGCACAGATACGCAGTATTTT
cdr3_aa: CASVPAASTDTQYF
d_call: .
j_call: TRBJ2-3
v_call: TRBV6-6
clone_size: .

cdr3_nt: TGTGCCAGCAAGTCTGGAGAGGTGGATACGCAGTATTTT
cdr3_aa: CASKSGEVDTQYF
d_call: .
j_call: TRBJ2-3
v_call: TRBV5-4
clone_size: .

cdr3_nt: TGTGCCAGCAGCCCAGAAACAGGGGCGCGATACAATGAGCAGTTCTTC
cdr3_aa: CASSPETGARYNEQFF
d_call: TRBD1
j_call: TRBJ2-1
v_call: TRBV7-9
clone_size: .

cdr3_nt: TGTGCCAGCAGCGTAGGACAGGGGGCATCTGGCTACACCTTC
cdr3_aa: CASSVGQGASGYTF
d_call: TRBD1
j_call: TRBJ1-2
v_call: TRBV9
clone_size: .

cdr3_nt: TGTGCCAGCAGCATGGGGCCATACAATGAGCAGTTCTTC
cdr3_aa: CASSMGPYNEQFF
d_call: .
j_call: TRBJ2-1
v_call: TRBV7-8
clone_size: .

cdr3_nt: TGTGCCAGCAGCTTAGGCGACAGGTCTGGCGAGCAGTACTTC
cdr3_aa: CASSLGDRSGEQYF
d_call: .
j_call: TRBJ2-7
v_call: TRBV7-6
clone_size: .

cdr3_nt: TGCGCCAGCAGCCTGGCCTCCGGGACAGGGACCTACGAGCAGTACTTC
cdr3_aa: CASSLASGTGTYEQYF
d_call: TRBD1
j_call: TRBJ2-7
v_call: TRBV4-1
clone_size: .

cdr3_nt: TGTGCCAGCAGCTCGACAGGGTTTTGGGATGGCTACACCTTC
cdr3_aa: CASSSTGFWDGYTF
d_call: TRBD1
j_call: TRBJ1-2
v_call: TRBV7-2
clone_size: .

cdr3_nt: TGTGCCAGCAGCGTAGCGAGCGGGGGGAAACAAGAGACCCAGTACTTC
cdr3_aa: CASSVASGGKQETQYF
d_call: TRBD2
j_call: TRBJ2-5
v_call: TRBV9
clone_size: .

cdr3_nt: TGTGCCAGCAGTCCGGGCCCTTTCCTGAGGGCAACCGGGGAGCTGTTTTTT
cdr3_aa: CASSPGPFLRATGELFF
d_call: .
j_call: TRBJ2-2
v_call: TRBV5-6
clone_size: .

cdr3_nt: TGTGCCAGCAGCCAAGAGGGTAGCGGAGCCAGCGAGACCCAGTACTTC
cdr3_aa: CASSQEGSGASETQYF
d_call: .
j_call: TRBJ2-5
v_call: TRBV4-2
clone_size: few

cdr3_nt: TGCGCCAGCAGCCAGACCGGGACAGGGAACTACGAGCAGTACTTC
cdr3_aa: CASSQTGTGNYEQYF
d_call: TRBD1
j_call: TRBJ2-7
v_call: TRBV4-1
clone_size: .

cdr3_nt: TGTGCCAGCAGCCAGAATCCCGGGACAGGGGCCTACGAGCAGTACTTC
cdr3_aa: CASSQNPGTGAYEQYF
d_call: TRBD1
j_call: TRBJ2-7
v_call: TRBV14
clone_size: .

cdr3_nt: TGTGCCAGCAGCTTACTAGCCAACGAGCAGTACTTC
cdr3_aa: CASSLLANEQYF
d_call: .
j_call: TRBJ2-7
v_call: TRBV7-2
clone_size: .

cdr3_nt: TGCAGCGCCCTGACAGGGGGTGACTATGGCTACACCTTC
cdr3_aa: CSALTGGDYGYTF
d_call: TRBD1
j_call: TRBJ1-2
v_call: TRBV29-1
clone_size: .

cdr3_nt: TGTGCCAGCAGCCGAGGGGTAGATACGCAGTATTTT
cdr3_aa: CASSRGVDTQYF
d_call: .
j_call: TRBJ2-3
v_call: TRBV7-9
clone_size: .

cdr3_nt: TGTGCCAGCAGCCCACAACAGAGCTCCTACAATGAGCAGTTCTTC
cdr3_aa: CASSPQQSSYNEQFF
d_call: .
j_call: TRBJ2-1
v_call: TRBV6-5
clone_size: .

cdr3_nt: TGTGCCAGCTCACCACCATCGGGGGAGACCCAGTACTTC
cdr3_aa: CASSPPSGETQYF
d_call: .
j_call: TRBJ2-5
v_call: TRBV18
clone_size: .

cdr3_nt: TGTGCCAGCAGTTCCGGGACAGGGGCCTCCTACGAGCAGTACTTC
cdr3_aa: CASSSGTGASYEQYF
d_call: TRBD1
j_call: TRBJ2-7
v_call: TRBV25-1
clone_size: .